This T cell receptor (beta chain) emerged from a study of T-cell reconstitution after alpha-beta-depleted transplantation in children. Preparation of the TCRbeta library involved a method that used unique molecular identifiers. One entry per CDR3 protein, called by TCRdb with MiXCR from the PCR reads. Of about 70,000 distinct CDR3 sequences listed, 11% were seen once; the top ten hold about 13%. There are 12 residues in the CDR3. With 10 bases removed from V and 3 bases from J, the gap between germline ends came to 12 bases. Germline CDR1 and CDR2: MDHEN and SYDVKM. The sequenced sample was PBMCs, obtained before TCRalphabeta/CD19-depleted stem cell transplant. The chain combines TRBV28 with TRBJ1-1, with no clear D. This receptor was obtained from a boy aged 5-17 years with acute myeloid leukemia, due to receive a stem cell transplant. The CDR3 nucleotides are TGTGCCACAAGGCAGGTTGACACTGAAGCTTTCTTT. Encoded protein: CATRQVDTEAFF. The variable domain in full, completed from reference TRBV28 and TRBJ1-1, reads DVKVTQSSRYLVKRTGEKVFLECVQDMDHENMFWYRQDPGLGLRLIYFSYDVKMKEKGDIPEGYSVSREKKERFSLILESASTNQTSMYLCATRQVDTEAFFGQGTRLTVV.